These 30 T cell receptor beta chains were all obtained from the same sample, sequenced in a study of T cells in localized non-small cell lung cancer. The repertoire was sequenced with immunoSEQ multiplex PCR; TCRdb's copy has only in-frame clones and lacks some. This sample has more than 100,000 clones, with around 90% found just once. This sample comprised peripheral blood, obtained before any cancer treatment. These receptor sequences come from a female donor of 60 years or more with stage I lung adenocarcinoma.

The chain uses TRBV11-3 and TRBJ1-1; tentatively, D is TRBD1 (6 bases). The CDR3 runs 14 residues. CDR1 and CDR2 from the germline V gene are SGHNT and YENEEA. Trimming shortened V by 6 bases and J by 1 base, and 12 bases separated the two germline ends. This CDR3 reads CASSKGGTNTEAFF. DNA for the CDR3: TGTGCCAGCAGTAAAGGGGGGACGAACACTGAAGCTTTCTTT.

The V gene is TRBV28, the J gene TRBJ1-5, with TRBD1 identical over 7 bases. The CDR3 contains 15 residues. The germline V gene has CDR1 MDHEN and CDR2 SYDVKM. Trimming cost V 2 bases and J 3 bases; bases outside gene matches: 4. The CDR3 here is CASSLRQGLNQPQHF. The CDR3 DNA reads as TGTGCCAGCAGTTTAAGACAGGGACTCAATCAGCCCCAGCATTTT.

The rearrangement joins TRBV9 to TRBJ1-4; 7 nucleotides match TRBD1. The CDR3 contains 14 residues. From germline, CDR1 is SGDLS and CDR2 YYNGEE. With V trimmed by 3 bases and J by 6 bases, 5 bases remained unmatched. The chain's CDR3 is CASSGRGRDEKLFF. The CDR3 DNA reads TGTGCCAGCAGCGGGAGGGGGCGAGATGAAAAACTGTTTTTT. The full variable domain, with the rest looked up from reference TRBV9 and TRBJ1-4, is DSGVTQTPKHLITATGQRVTLRCSPRSGDLSVYWYQQSLDQGLQFLIQYYNGEERAKGNILERFSAQQFPDLHSELNLSSLELGDSALYFCASSGRGRDEKLFFGSGTQLSVL.

This chain uses TRBV7-2 with TRBJ1-1, with TRBD1 identical over 7 bases. V dropped 5 bases and J dropped 4; count of bases not matched to a gene: 4. CDR1 SGHTA and CDR2 FQGNSA come from the germline V gene. The CDR3 has 13 amino acids. DNA of the CDR3: TGTGCCAGCAGCAGAGGGGGCATCACTGAAGCTTTCTTT. It encodes CASSRGGITEAFF.

There are a few counts of this clone. The V and J genes are TRBV5-6 and TRBJ2-2; D is unclear. Germline lookup yields CDR1 SGHDT and CDR2 YYEEEE. The CDR3 is 12 amino acids. V lost 0 bases and J lost 8, with 5 bases in between. CDR3 sequence: CASSLARGELFF. The CDR3 DNA reads TGTGCCAGCAGCTTGGCCCGGGGGGAGCTGTTTTTT. Complete variable domain (other parts from reference TRBV5-6 and TRBJ2-2): DAGVTQSPTHLIKTRGQQVTLRCSPKSGHDTVSWYQQALGQGPQFIFQYYEEEERQRGNFPDRFSGHQFPNYSSELNVNALLLGDSALYLCASSLARGELFFGEGSRLTVL.

The rearrangement joins TRBV28 to TRBJ1-5, with 8 positions matching TRBD1. Trimming at V came to 5 bases and at J to 4 bases, leaving 4 bases not matched to a gene. The CDR3 has 14 amino acids. From germline, CDR1 is MDHEN and CDR2 SYDVKM. Here the CDR3 reads CASSPGQANQPQHF. CDR3 sequence (DNA): TGTGCCAGCAGTCCGGGACAGGCGAATCAGCCCCAGCATTTT.

V is TRBV27 and J is TRBJ2-1, with TRBD2 matching over 10 bases. Germline lookup yields CDR1 MNHEY and CDR2 SMNVEV (reference sequence). The length of the CDR3 is 17 residues. The V gene end was trimmed by 1 base and the J gene end by 6 bases; junction bases not matched to a gene: 9. CDR3 nucleotides: TGTGCCAGCAGTTTATGGGCCCCTAGCGGGGGCACCAATGAGCAGTTCTTC. It yields the protein CASSLWAPSGGTNEQFF.

This clone was recorded only once. The V and J genes are TRBV30 and TRBJ1-5, with D hard to call. This CDR3 has 14 residues. V was shortened by 3 bases and J by 5 bases, with 14 bases between the two germline ends. CDR1 and CDR2 from the germline V gene are GTSNPN and SVGIG (reference sequence). CDR3 coding DNA: TGTGCCTGGAGCGCCCGGACGGCCGATCAGCCCCAGCATTTT. Encoded protein: CAWSARTADQPQHF.

V usage is TRBV5-6 and J usage is TRBJ1-2; maybe TRBD1 (5 bases). The V and J ends lost 4 bases and 0 bases respectively, with 10 bases between them. The germline gives CDR1 SGHDT, CDR2 YYEEEE. There are 14 residues in the CDR3. The CDR3 here is CASSPSGANYGYTF. The CDR3 DNA reads as TGTGCCAGCAGCCCCTCGGGGGCTAACTATGGCTACACCTTC. Looking up the rest from reference TRBV5-6 and TRBJ1-2 gives the full variable domain: DAGVTQSPTHLIKTRGQQVTLRCSPKSGHDTVSWYQQALGQGPQFIFQYYEEEERQRGNFPDRFSGHQFPNYSSELNVNALLLGDSALYLCASSPSGANYGYTFGSGTRLTVV.

V is TRBV30 and J is TRBJ2-6, with a possible D match to TRBD1 (6 bases). Trimming took off 3 bases at V and 0 bases at J, with 9 bases between the two ends. Germline CDR1 and CDR2: GTSNPN and SVGIG (reference sequence). The CDR3 is made up of 15 amino acids. CDR3 amino acids: CAWSLGGSGANVLTF. The CDR3 DNA sequence: TGTGCCTGGAGCCTAGGGGGCTCTGGGGCCAACGTCCTGACTTTC. The whole variable domain, filled in from reference TRBV30 and TRBJ2-6, reads SQTIHQWPATLVQPVGSPLSLECTVEGTSNPNLYWYRQAAGRGLQLLFYSVGIGQISSEVPQNLSASRPQDRQFILSSKKLLLSDSGFYLCAWSLGGSGANVLTFGAGSRLTVL.

This chain joins TRBV7-2 and TRBJ2-3; D is undetermined. This CDR3 has 15 amino acids. The germline V and J ends were trimmed by 5 bases and 0 bases, with 12 bases remaining between them. Germline V gives CDR1 SGHTA, CDR2 FQGNSA. The CDR3 spells CASSPLGHSTDTQYF. For the CDR3, the DNA is TGTGCCAGCAGCCCCCTCGGTCATAGCACAGATACGCAGTATTTT.

This clone was seen a few times. The chain employs TRBV5-1 and TRBJ2-1; no definite D call. In germline, CDR1 is SGHRS, CDR2 YFSETQ. This CDR3 region has 14 residues. Trimming removed 5 bases at V and 0 bases at J, with 9 bases between. This chain's CDR3 is CASSPAASYNEQFF. CDR3 DNA sequence: TGCGCCAGCAGTCCAGCAGCCTCCTACAATGAGCAGTTCTTC.

This clone was seen just once. The gene calls are TRBV5-1 and TRBJ2-7; D may be TRBD1 (6 bases). Trimming removed 7 bases from V and 2 bases from J, with 16 bases in between. Germline assignment: CDR1 SGHRS and CDR2 YFSETQ. The CDR3 is 14 residues long. CDR3 nucleotide sequence: TGCGCCAGCGGGGTAGAGGACAGAACCTACGAGCAGTACTTC. This encodes CASGVEDRTYEQYF.

The chain carries TRBV6-1 and TRBJ1-5; the match to TRBD1 covers 7 bases. Germline loops: CDR1 MNHNS, CDR2 SASEGT. CDR3 size: 15 residues. The ends lost 8 bases at V and 1 base at J; junction bases unmatched: 8. This chain's CDR3 is CASRPPTGSNQPQHF. For the CDR3, the DNA is TGTGCCAGCCGTCCCCCGACAGGGAGCAATCAGCCCCAGCATTTT.

V usage is TRBV27 and J usage is TRBJ2-5; TRBD2 aligns across 9 bases. CDR3 length: 14 amino acids. J lost 5 bases, V lost 8 bases, and 9 bases had no gene match. Germline CDR1 is MNHEY and CDR2 is SMNVEV (reference sequence). CDR3 loop: CASAHGGRVETQYF. For the CDR3, the DNA is TGTGCCAGCGCTCATGGCGGGAGGGTTGAGACCCAGTACTTC.

The CDR3 spells CASSYSGRVFGANVLTF. In nucleotides, the CDR3 is TGTGCCAGCAGCTATAGCGGGAGAGTATTTGGGGCCAACGTCCTGACTTTC. V usage is TRBV7-9 and J usage is TRBJ2-6, with 9 bases matching TRBD2. CDR1 and CDR2 from the germline V gene are SEHNR and FQNEAQ (reference sequence). The CDR3 extends over 17 amino acids. The J segment lost 3 bases and the V segment lost 4 bases, leaving 7 bases of the junction unmatched.

V gene TRBV10-1 combines with J gene TRBJ1-1, with D tentatively TRBD1 (5 bases). Trimming pared 6 bases from V and 4 bases from J, leaving 12 bases between. This CDR3 is built from 13 residues. Germline assignment: CDR1 WNHNN and CDR2 SYGVQD (reference sequence). CDR3 sequence: CASRETVGTEAFF. Here the CDR3 DNA reads TGCGCCAGCAGAGAGACAGTGGGCACTGAAGCTTTCTTT.

In its sample, this clone was seen once. The chain uses TRBV7-2 and TRBJ2-1, with 8 bases lining up with TRBD2. V trimming: 5 bases; J trimming: 6 bases; junction bases outside the gene matches: 15. CDR3 length: 17 residues. The germline CDR1 and CDR2 sequences are SGHTA and FQGNSA. The CDR3: CASSTPQGLAGRNEQFF. In DNA form, the CDR3 reads TGTGCCAGCAGCACACCCCAGGGGCTAGCGGGTCGCAATGAGCAGTTCTTC.

The chain uses TRBV27 and TRBJ2-7; possibly TRBD1 for D (6 bases). The germline gives CDR1 MNHEY, CDR2 SMNVEV (reference sequence). This CDR3 region has 15 residues. The ends were cut back, 3 bases at V and 1 base at J, with 13 bases in the middle. CDR3 loop: CASSLSWTDSYEQYF. In DNA form, the CDR3 reads TGTGCCAGCAGTTTGTCCTGGACAGATTCCTACGAGCAGTACTTC.

The J gene is TRBJ2-1, the V gene TRBV28, with a possible D match to TRBD1 (6 bases). The V end was cut by 2 bases, the J end by 11 bases, with 10 bases between. The CDR3 totals 12 residues. Per germline, CDR1 MDHEN and CDR2 SYDVKM. In DNA, the CDR3 is TGTGCCAGCAGTTTACCCCAGGGGAAGCAGTTCTTC. As protein: CASSLPQGKQFF.

The chain couples TRBV4-1 to TRBJ1-3; 7 bases match TRBD1. Germline CDR1 MGHRA, CDR2 YSYEKL. V lost 3 bases, J lost 4 bases, and 6 bases stayed unmatched. This CDR3 has 15 amino acids. The CDR3 DNA is TGCGCCAGCAGCCAGCTTACAGGGGCGGGAAACACCATATATTTT. It yields the protein CASSQLTGAGNTIYF.

The chain carries TRBV13 and TRBJ2-7, with no clear D. With 3 bases removed from V and 5 bases from J, the gap between germline ends came to 14 bases. CDR3 length: 14 amino acids. Germline V gene lookup returns CDR1 PRHDT and CDR2 FYEKMQ (reference sequence). CDR3 sequence (DNA): TGTGCCAGCAGCTTTAGGACGAGGACGGACGAGCAGTACTTC. Amino acids: CASSFRTRTDEQYF. The variable domain in full, completed from reference TRBV13 and TRBJ2-7, reads AAGVIQSPRHLIKEKRETATLKCYPIPRHDTVYWYQQGPGQDPQFLISFYEKMQSDKGSIPDRFSAQQFSDYHSELNMSSLELGDSALYFCASSFRTRTDEQYFGPGTRLTVT.

The chain uses TRBV2 and TRBJ2-3; 8 bases map to TRBD2. V shed 4 bases and J 3 bases; nucleotides not matched to a gene: 6. This CDR3 is built from 15 residues. The V gene's germline CDR1 is SNHLY and CDR2 FYNNEI. In nucleotides, the CDR3 is TGTGCCAGCAGTGTTGGAGCGGGAGTAACAGATACGCAGTATTTT. Translating it yields CASSVGAGVTDTQYF.

This chain joins TRBV4-1 and TRBJ2-1; 11 bases map to TRBD2. V trimming: 7 bases; J trimming: 4 bases; junction bases outside the gene matches: 3. The CDR3 runs 14 residues. Germline V gives CDR1 MGHRA, CDR2 YSYEKL. Here the CDR3 reads CASTGTSGYNEQFF. The CDR3 region has the DNA TGCGCCAGCACTGGGACTAGCGGATACAATGAGCAGTTCTTC.

This clone was found once. The rearrangement links TRBV9 to TRBJ1-2; 7 nucleotides match TRBD1. V shed 0 bases and J 4 bases; nucleotides not matched to a gene: 9. Germline-derived CDR1 and CDR2 are SGDLS and YYNGEE. The CDR3 loop spans 16 amino acids. The CDR3 spells CASSVGDRPKAYGYTF. The CDR3, as DNA: TGTGCCAGCAGCGTAGGGGACAGACCCAAGGCCTATGGCTACACCTTC.

The DNA for the CDR3 is TGTGCCAGCAGTAGAACCGGGACAGGGTCAGGCACCTACGAGCAGTACTTC. Its protein product is CASSRTGTGSGTYEQYF. V usage is TRBV27 and J usage is TRBJ2-7; the match to TRBD1 covers 9 bases. Germline CDR1 and CDR2: MNHEY and SMNVEV (reference sequence). CDR3 length: 17 amino acids. With V trimmed by 5 bases and J by 2 bases, 13 bases remained unmatched.

The chain links TRBV7-6 to TRBJ1-5; D remains unclear. Trimming left V 2 bases short and J 0 bases short, with 8 bases between. The CDR3 spans 15 residues. The germline gives CDR1 SGHVS, CDR2 FNYEAQ. For the CDR3, the DNA is TGTGCCAGCAGCTTATTACCAGATAGCAATCAGCCCCAGCATTTT. Translating it yields CASSLLPDSNQPQHF. Based on the CDR3 plus reference TRBV7-6 and TRBJ1-5, the full variable domain is GAGVSQSPRYKVTKRGQDVALRCDPISGHVSLYWYRQALGQGPEFLTYFNYEAQQDKSGLPNDRFSAERPEGSISTLTIQRTEQRDSAMYRCASSLLPDSNQPQHFGDGTRLSIL.

This clone was found once. This sequence joins TRBV2 and TRBJ2-2, with 10 bases lining up with TRBD1. Germline V gene sequence: CDR1 SNHLY, CDR2 FYNNEI. This CDR3 region has 15 residues. Trimming cost V 4 bases and J 7 bases; bases outside gene matches: 6. The CDR3: CASSATGGANGELFF. CDR3 sequence (DNA): TGTGCCAGCAGTGCGACAGGGGGCGCGAACGGGGAGCTGTTTTTT.

V and J are TRBV27 and TRBJ2-2, with D unresolved. Germline assignment: CDR1 MNHEY and CDR2 SMNVEV (reference sequence). The CDR3 is made up of 14 amino acids. V was pared by 5 bases and J by 2 bases, with 9 bases between. CDR3 protein: CASSRRRNTGELFF. The CDR3 DNA reads as TGTGCCAGCAGTAGAAGGAGAAACACCGGGGAGCTGTTTTTT.

Note on this clone: Other DNA variants within this sample encode the same CDR3. The rearrangement joins TRBV19 to TRBJ2-7; D possibly corresponds to TRBD1 (5 bases). CDR1 and CDR2 from the germline V gene are LNHDA and SQIVND (reference sequence). The CDR3 is 14 residues long. With 2 bases removed from V and 0 bases from J, the gap between germline ends came to 8 bases. CDR3 amino acids: CASSIRGSSYEQYF. DNA of the CDR3: TGTGCCAGTAGTATAAGGGGAAGCTCCTACGAGCAGTACTTC.